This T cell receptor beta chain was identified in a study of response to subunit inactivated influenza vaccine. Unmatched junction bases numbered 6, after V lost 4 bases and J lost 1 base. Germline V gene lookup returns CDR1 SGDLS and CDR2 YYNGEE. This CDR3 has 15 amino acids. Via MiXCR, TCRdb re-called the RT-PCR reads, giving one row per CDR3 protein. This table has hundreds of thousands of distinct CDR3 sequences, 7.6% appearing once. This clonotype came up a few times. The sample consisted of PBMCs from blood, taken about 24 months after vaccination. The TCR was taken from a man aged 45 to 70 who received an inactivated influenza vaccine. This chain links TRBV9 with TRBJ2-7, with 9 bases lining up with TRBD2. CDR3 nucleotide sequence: TGTGCCAGCAGCTGGACTAGCGACTCATCCTACGAGCAGTACTTC. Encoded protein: CASSWTSDSSYEQYF.